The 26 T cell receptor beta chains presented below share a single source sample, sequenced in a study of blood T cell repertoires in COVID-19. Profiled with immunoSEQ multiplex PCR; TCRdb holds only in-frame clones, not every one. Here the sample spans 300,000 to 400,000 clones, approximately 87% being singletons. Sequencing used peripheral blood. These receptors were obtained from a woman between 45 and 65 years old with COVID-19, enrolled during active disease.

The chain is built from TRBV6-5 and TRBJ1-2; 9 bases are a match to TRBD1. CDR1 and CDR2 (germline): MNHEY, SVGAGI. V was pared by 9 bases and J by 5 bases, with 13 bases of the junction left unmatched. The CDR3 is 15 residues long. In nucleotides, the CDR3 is TGTGCCAGTCTCGACAGGGGGACGAGGACTTATGGCTACACCTTC. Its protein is CASLDRGTRTYGYTF.

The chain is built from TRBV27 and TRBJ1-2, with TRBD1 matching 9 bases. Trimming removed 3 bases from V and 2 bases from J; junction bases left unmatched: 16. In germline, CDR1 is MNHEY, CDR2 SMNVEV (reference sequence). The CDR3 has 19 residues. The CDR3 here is CASSLRTTGGGYRNYGYTF. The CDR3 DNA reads TGTGCCAGCAGTTTGCGTACGACAGGGGGAGGTTACCGGAACTATGGCTACACCTTC.

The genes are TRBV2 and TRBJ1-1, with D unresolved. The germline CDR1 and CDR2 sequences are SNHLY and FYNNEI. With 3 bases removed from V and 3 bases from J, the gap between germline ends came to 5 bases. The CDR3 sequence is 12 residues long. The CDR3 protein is CASSDYDTEAFF. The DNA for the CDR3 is TGTGCCAGCAGTGACTATGACACTGAAGCTTTCTTT.

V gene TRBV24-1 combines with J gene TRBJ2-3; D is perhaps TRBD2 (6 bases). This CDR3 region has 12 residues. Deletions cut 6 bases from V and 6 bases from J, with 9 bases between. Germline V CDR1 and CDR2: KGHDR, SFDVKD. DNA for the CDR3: TGTGCCACCAGTAGGAGCGGGGATACGCAGTATTTT. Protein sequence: CATSRSGDTQYF.

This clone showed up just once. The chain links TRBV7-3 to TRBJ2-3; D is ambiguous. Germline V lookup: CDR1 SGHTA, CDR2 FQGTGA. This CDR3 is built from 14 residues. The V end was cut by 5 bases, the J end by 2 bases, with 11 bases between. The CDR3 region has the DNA TGTGCCAGCAGCCACGGCCTAGACACAGATACGCAGTATTTT. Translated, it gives CASSHGLDTDTQYF.

The CDR3, as DNA: TGTGCCAGCAGCAAACAAGGGGTGAACACTGAAGCTTTCTTT. As protein: CASSKQGVNTEAFF. This chain links TRBV11-3 with TRBJ1-1; TRBD1 is a possible D gene (5 bases). Germline lookup yields CDR1 SGHNT and CDR2 YENEEA. The CDR3 contains 14 residues. The V gene lost 5 bases and the J gene lost 0 bases, with 10 bases spanning the gap.

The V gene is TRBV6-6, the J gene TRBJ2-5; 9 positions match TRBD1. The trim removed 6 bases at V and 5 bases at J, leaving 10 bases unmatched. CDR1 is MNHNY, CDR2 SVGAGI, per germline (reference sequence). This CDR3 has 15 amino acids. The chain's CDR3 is CASSSRTGAQETQYF. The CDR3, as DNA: TGTGCCAGCAGCAGTCGGACAGGGGCCCAGGAGACCCAGTACTTC.

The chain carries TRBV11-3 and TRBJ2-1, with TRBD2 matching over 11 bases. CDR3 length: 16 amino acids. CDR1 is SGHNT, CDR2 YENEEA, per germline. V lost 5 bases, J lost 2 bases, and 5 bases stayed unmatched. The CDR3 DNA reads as TGTGCCAGCAGCACACGACTAGCGGGAACCTACAATGAGCAGTTCTTC. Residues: CASSTRLAGTYNEQFF.

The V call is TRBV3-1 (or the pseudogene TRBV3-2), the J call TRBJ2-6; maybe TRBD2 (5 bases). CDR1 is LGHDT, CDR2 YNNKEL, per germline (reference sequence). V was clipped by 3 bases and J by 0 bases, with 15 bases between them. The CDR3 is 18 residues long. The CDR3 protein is CASSHSQRQSSGANVLTF. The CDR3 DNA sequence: TGTGCCAGCAGCCACAGTCAGCGGCAGAGCTCTGGGGCCAACGTCCTGACTTTC.

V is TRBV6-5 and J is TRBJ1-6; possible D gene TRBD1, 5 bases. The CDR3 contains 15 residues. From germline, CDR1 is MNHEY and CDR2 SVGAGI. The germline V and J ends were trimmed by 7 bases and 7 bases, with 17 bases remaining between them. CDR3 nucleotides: TGTGCCAGCACCCGAACCACAGGCATCAATTCACCCCTCCACTTT. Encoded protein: CASTRTTGINSPLHF.

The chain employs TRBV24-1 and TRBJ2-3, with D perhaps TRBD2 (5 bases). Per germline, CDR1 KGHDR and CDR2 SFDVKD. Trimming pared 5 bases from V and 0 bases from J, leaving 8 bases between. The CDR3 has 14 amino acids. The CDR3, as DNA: TGTGCCACCAGTGGCACGGGGAGCACAGATACGCAGTATTTT. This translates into CATSGTGSTDTQYF.

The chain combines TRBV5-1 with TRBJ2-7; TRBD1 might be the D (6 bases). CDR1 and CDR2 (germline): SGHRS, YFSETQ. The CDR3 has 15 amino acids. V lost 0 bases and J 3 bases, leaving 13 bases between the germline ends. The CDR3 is CASSLATGFGYEQYF. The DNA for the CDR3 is TGCGCCAGCAGCTTGGCCACAGGGTTTGGCTACGAGCAGTACTTC.

The CDR3 here is CSVTEGASQPQHF. In DNA, the CDR3 is TGCAGCGTCACCGAAGGGGCGAGTCAGCCCCAGCATTTT. The V gene is TRBV29-1, the J gene TRBJ1-5; D may be TRBD1 (5 bases). Between the trimmed V and J ends, which lost 6 bases and 6 bases, there was a span of 15 bases. Germline values: CDR1 SQVTM, CDR2 ANQGSEA. CDR3 length: 13 residues.

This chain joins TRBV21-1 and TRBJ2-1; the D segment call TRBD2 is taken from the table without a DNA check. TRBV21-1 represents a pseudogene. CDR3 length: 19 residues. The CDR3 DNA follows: TGTGCCAGCAGCAAAAATTCTCCCGGGGGTAGCGGGGCGAACAATGAGCAGTTCTTC. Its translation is CASSKNSPGGSGANNEQFF.

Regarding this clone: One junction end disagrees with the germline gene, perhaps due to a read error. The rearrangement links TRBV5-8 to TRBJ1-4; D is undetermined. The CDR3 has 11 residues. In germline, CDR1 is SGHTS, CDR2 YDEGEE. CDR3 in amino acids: CASSSYRVLNF. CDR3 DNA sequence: TGTGCCAGCAGCTCGTACCGGGTCCTTAATTTT.

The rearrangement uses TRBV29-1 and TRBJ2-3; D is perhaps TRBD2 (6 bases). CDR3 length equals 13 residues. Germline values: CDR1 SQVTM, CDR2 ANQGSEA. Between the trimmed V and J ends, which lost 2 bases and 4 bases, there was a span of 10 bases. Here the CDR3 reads CSVEPGSADTQYF. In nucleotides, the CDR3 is TGCAGCGTTGAACCCGGGAGCGCAGATACGCAGTATTTT.

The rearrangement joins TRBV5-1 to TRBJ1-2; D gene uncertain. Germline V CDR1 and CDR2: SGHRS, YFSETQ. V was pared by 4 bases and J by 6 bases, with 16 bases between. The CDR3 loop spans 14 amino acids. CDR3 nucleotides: TGCGCCAGCAGCCCGGATGCCCCACGGGATGGCTACACCTTC. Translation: CASSPDAPRDGYTF.

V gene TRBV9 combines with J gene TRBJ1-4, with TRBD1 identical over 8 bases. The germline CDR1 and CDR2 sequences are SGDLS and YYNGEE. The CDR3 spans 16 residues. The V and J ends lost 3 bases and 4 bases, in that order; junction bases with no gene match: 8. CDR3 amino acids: CASSARPDRGNEKLFF. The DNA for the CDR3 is TGTGCCAGCAGCGCCCGCCCCGACAGGGGTAATGAAAAACTGTTTTTT.

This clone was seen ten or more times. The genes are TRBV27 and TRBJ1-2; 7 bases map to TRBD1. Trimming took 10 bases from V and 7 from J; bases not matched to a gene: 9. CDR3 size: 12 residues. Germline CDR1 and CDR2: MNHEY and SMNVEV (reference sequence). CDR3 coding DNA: TGTGCCACCTATACAGGGGTAGGTGGCTACACCTTC. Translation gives CATYTGVGGYTF.

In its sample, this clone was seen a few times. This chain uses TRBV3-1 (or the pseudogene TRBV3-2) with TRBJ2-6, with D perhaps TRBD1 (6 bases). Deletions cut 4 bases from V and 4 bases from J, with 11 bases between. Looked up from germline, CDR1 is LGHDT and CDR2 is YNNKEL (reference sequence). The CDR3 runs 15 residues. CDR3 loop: CASSLPGVGANVLTF. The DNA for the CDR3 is TGTGCCAGCAGCCTTCCAGGGGTCGGGGCCAACGTCCTGACTTTC.

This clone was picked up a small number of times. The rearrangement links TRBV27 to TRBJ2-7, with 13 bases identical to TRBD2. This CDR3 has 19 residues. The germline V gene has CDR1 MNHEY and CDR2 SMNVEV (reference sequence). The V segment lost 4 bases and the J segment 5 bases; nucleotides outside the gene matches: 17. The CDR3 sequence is CASSWPNVTSGRAVDEQYF. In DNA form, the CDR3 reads TGTGCCAGCAGTTGGCCCAATGTTACTAGCGGGAGGGCCGTCGACGAGCAGTACTTC.

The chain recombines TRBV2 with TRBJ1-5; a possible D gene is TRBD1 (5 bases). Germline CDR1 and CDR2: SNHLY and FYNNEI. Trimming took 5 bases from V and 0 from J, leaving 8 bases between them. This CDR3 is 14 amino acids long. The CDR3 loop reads CASSQQGSNQPQHF. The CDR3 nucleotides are TGTGCCAGCAGTCAGCAGGGTAGCAATCAGCCCCAGCATTTT.

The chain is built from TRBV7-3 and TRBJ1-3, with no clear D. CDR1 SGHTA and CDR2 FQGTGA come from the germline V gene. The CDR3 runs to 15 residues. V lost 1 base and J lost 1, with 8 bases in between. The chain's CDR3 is CASSLRPGSGNTIYF. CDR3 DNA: TGTGCCAGCAGCTTAAGGCCAGGTTCTGGAAACACCATATATTTT. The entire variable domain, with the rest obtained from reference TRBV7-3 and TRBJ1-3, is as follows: GAGVSQTPSNKVTEKGKYVELRCDPISGHTALYWYRQSLGQGPEFLIYFQGTGAADDSGLPNDRFFAVRPEGSVSTLKIQRTERGDSAVYLCASSLRPGSGNTIYFGEGSWLTVV.

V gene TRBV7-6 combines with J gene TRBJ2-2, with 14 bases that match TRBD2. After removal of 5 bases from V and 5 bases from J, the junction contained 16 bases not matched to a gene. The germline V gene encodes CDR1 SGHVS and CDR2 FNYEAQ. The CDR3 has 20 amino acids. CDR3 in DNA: TGTGCCAGCAGCCCCCTAGGGACTAGCGGGAGTTCTGTTAGGACCGGGGAGCTGTTTTTT. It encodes CASSPLGTSGSSVRTGELFF.

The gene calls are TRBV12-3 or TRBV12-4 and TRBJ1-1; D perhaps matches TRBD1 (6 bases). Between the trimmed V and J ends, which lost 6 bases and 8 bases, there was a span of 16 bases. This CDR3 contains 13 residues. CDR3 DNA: TGTGCCAGCAGAATGAATAGGGGGGGAGAAGCTTTCTTT. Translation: CASRMNRGGEAFF.

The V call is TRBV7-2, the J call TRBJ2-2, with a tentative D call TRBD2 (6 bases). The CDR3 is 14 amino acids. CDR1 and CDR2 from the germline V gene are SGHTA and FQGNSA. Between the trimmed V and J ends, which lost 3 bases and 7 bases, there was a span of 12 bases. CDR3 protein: CASSLGGFGGELFF. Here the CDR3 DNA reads TGTGCCAGCAGCTTGGGGGGATTTGGCGGGGAGCTGTTTTTT.